This T cell receptor beta chain was retrieved from a study of blood T cell repertoires in COVID-19. Study in general: COVID-19 samples, acute and convalescent, were from the United States, Italy and Spain.

Sequenced by immunoSEQ multiplex PCR; TCRdb stores in-frame clones only, minus some. The data contain about 200,000 clones, 86% of them singletons. Sample: peripheral blood. This TCR was recovered from a woman between 45 and 65 years old with COVID-19, enrolled during active disease.

The chain's CDR3 is CASSLVAGNQETQYF. The CDR3 nucleotides read TGTGCCAGCAGCTTAGTCGCGGGTAACCAAGAGACCCAGTACTTC. The chain has TRBV11-2 and TRBJ2-5; TRBD2 might be the D (5 bases). This CDR3 comprises 15 residues. The ends were cut back, 1 base at V and 0 bases at J, with 9 bases in the middle. CDR1 SGHAT and CDR2 FQNNGV come from the germline V gene.